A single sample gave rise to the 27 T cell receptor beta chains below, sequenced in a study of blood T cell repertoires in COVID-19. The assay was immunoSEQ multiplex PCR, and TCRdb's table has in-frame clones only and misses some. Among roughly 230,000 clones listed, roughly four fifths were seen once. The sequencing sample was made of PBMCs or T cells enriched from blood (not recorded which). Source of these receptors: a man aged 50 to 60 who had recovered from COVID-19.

The CDR3 DNA is TGTGCTAGTGCCCTGACCGGGGAGCTGTTTTTT. Translated, it gives CASALTGELFF. V and J are TRBV12-5 and TRBJ2-2; unclear D gene. This CDR3 has 11 amino acids. The V end was cut by 7 bases, the J end by 5 bases, with 5 bases between. Per the germline V gene, CDR1 is LGHNT and CDR2 is FRNRAP.

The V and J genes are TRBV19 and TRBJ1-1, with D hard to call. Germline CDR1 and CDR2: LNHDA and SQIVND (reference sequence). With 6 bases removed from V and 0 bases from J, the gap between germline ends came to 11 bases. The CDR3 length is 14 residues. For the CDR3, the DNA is TGTGCCAGTAGCGTCCAGGCTTTGAACACTGAAGCTTTCTTT. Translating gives CASSVQALNTEAFF.

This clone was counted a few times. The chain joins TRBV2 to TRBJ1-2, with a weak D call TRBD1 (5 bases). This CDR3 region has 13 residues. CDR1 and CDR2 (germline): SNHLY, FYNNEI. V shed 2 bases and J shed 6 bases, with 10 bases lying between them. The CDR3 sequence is CASSERTRHGYTF. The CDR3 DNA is TGTGCCAGCAGTGAAAGGACAAGGCATGGCTACACCTTC.

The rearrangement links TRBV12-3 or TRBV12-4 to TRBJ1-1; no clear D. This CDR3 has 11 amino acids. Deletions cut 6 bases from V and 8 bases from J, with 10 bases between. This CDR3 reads CASSRRQEAFF. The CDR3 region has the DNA TGTGCCAGCAGCCGTAGACAAGAAGCTTTCTTT.

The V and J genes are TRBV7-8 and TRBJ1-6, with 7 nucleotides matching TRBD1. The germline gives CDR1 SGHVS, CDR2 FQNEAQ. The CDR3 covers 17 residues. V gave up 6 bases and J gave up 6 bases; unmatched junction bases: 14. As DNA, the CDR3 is TGTGCCAGCAGTCGTCTCTTCCTGGGACAGACTAATTCACCCCTCCACTTT. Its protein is CASSRLFLGQTNSPLHF.

The CDR3 DNA reads TGCGCCAGCGGACCCGGGGATAGCGGGGGGGGCTACAATGAGCAGTTCTTC. As protein: CASGPGDSGGGYNEQFF. The chain employs TRBV10-1 and TRBJ2-1; 11 bases are a match to TRBD2. Unmatched junction bases numbered 12, after V lost 8 bases and J lost 3 bases. The CDR3 length is 17 residues. The germline V gene encodes CDR1 WNHNN and CDR2 SYGVQD (reference sequence).

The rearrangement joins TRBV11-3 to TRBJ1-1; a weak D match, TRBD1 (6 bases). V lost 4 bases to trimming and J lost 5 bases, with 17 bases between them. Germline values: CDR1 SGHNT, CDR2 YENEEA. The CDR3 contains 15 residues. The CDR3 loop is CASSSVTGRGTEAFF. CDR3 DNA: TGTGCCAGCAGCTCAGTGACGGGCAGGGGAACTGAAGCTTTCTTT.

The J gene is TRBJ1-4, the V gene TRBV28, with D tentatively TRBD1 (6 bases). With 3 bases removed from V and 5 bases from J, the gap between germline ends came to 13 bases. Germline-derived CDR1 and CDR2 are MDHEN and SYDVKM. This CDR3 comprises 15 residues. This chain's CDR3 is CASSLIGGPNEKLFF. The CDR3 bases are TGTGCCAGCAGTTTGATTGGGGGCCCGAATGAAAAACTGTTTTTT.

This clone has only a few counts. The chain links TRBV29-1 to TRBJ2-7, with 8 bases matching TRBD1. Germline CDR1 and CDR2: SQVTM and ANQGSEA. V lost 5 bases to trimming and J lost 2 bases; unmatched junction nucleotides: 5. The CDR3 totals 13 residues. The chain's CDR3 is CSVRDRLTYEQYF. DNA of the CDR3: TGCAGCGTTCGGGACAGGTTAACCTACGAGCAGTACTTC.

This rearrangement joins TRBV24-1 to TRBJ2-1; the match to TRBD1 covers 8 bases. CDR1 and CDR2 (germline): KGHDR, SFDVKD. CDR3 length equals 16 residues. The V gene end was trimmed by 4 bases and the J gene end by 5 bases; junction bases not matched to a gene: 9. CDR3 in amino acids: CATSDRDRGINNEQFF. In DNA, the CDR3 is TGTGCCACCAGTGACAGAGACAGGGGAATAAACAATGAGCAGTTCTTC.

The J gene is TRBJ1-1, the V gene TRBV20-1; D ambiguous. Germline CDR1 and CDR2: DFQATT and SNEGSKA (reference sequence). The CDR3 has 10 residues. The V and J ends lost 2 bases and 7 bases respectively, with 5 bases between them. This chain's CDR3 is CSARRDEAFF. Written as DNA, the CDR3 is TGCAGTGCTAGAAGAGATGAAGCTTTCTTT.

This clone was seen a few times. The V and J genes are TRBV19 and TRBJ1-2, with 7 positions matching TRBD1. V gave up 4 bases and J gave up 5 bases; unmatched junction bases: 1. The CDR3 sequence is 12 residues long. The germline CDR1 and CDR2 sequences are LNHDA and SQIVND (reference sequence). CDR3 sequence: CASSTGQYGYTF. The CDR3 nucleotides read TGTGCCAGTAGTACGGGACAGTATGGCTACACCTTC.

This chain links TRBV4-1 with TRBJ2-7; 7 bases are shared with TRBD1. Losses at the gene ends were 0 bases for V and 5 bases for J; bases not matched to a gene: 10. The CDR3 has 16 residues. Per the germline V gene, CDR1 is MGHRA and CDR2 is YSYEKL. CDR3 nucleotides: TGCGCCAGCAGCCAAGATTTGAGAGGGGGCTATGACGAGCAGTACTTC. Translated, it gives CASSQDLRGGYDEQYF.

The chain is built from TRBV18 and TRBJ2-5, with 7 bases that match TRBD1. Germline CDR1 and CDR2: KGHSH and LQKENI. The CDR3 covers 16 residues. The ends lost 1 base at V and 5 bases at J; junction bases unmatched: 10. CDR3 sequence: CASSPRNYDRAETQYF. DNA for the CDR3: TGTGCCAGCTCACCACGGAACTATGACAGGGCGGAGACCCAGTACTTC.

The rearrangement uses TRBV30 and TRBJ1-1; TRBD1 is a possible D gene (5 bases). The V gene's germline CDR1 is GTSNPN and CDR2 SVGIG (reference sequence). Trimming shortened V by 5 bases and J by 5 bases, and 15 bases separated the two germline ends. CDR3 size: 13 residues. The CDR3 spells CAWAQGVGTEAFF. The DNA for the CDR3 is TGTGCCTGGGCTCAAGGGGTTGGGACTGAAGCTTTCTTT.

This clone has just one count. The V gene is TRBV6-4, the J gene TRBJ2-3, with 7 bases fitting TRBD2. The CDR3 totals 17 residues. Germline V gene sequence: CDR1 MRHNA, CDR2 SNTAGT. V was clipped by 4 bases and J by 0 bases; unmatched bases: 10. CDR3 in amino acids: CASSAFPGGGSTDTQYF. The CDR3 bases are TGTGCCAGCAGTGCGTTCCCGGGCGGGGGTAGCACAGATACGCAGTATTTT.

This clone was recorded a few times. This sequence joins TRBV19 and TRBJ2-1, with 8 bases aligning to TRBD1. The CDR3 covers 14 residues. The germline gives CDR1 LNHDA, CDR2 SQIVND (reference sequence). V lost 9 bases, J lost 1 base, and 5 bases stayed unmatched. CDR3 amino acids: CASRQGSSYNEQFF. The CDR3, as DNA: TGTGCCAGCAGACAGGGGTCTTCCTACAATGAGCAGTTCTTC.

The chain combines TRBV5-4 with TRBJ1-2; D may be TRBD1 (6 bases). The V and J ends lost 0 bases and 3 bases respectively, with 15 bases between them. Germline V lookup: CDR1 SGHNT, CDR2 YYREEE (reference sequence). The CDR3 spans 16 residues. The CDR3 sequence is CASSLARGQNYYGYTF. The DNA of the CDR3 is TGTGCCAGCAGCTTGGCCAGAGGACAGAACTACTATGGCTACACCTTC.

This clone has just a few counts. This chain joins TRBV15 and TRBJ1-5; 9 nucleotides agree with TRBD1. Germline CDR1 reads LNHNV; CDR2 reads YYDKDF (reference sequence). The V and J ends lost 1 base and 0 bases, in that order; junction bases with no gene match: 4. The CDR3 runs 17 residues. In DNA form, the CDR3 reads TGTGCCACCAGCAGAGTGGGACAGGGTGATAGCAATCAGCCCCAGCATTTT. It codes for CATSRVGQGDSNQPQHF. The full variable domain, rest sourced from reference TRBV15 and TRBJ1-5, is DAMVIQNPRYQVTQFGKPVTLSCSQTLNHNVMYWYQQKSSQAPKLLFHYYDKDFNNEADTPDNFQSRRPNTSFCFLDIRSPGLGDTAMYLCATSRVGQGDSNQPQHFGDGTRLSIL.

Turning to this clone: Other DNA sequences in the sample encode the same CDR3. The CDR3 bases are TGTGCCAGCTCACCTGCCGGGACAGGGTCCTACGAGCAGTACTTC. This codes for CASSPAGTGSYEQYF. This chain links TRBV18 with TRBJ2-7; TRBD1 matches at 9 bases. Germline CDR1 reads KGHSH; CDR2 reads LQKENI. The J segment lost 1 base and the V segment lost 3 bases, leaving 4 bases of the junction unmatched. This CDR3 has 15 residues.

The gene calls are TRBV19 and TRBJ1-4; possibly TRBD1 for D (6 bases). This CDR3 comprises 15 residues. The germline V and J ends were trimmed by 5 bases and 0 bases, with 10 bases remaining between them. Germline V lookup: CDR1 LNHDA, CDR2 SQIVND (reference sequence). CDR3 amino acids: CASSSQGPTNEKLFF. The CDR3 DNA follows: TGTGCCAGTAGTTCACAGGGCCCAACTAATGAAAAACTGTTTTTT.

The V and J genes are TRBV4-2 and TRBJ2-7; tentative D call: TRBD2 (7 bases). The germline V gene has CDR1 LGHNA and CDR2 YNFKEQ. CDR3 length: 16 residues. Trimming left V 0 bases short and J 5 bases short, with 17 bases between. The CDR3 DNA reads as TGTGCCAGCAGCCAAGAAATAGGGGGGGTCAAACACGAGCAGTACTTC. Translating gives CASSQEIGGVKHEQYF.

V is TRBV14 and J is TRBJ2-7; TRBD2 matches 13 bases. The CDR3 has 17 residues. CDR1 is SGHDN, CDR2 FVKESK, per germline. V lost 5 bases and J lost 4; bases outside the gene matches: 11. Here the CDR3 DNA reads TGTGCCAGCAGCTGGACTAGCGGGAGTAGGAGGGCTTACGAGCAGTACTTC. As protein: CASSWTSGSRRAYEQYF.

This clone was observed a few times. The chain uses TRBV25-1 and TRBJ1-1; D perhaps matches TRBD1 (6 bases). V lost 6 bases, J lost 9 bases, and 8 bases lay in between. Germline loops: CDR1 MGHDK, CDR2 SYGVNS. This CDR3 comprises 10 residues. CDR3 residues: CASRGTKAFF. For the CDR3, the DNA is TGTGCCAGCAGAGGGACAAAAGCTTTCTTT.

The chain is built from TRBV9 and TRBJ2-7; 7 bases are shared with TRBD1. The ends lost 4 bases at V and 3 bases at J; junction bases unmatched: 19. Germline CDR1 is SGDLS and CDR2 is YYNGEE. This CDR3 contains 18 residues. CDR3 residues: CASSLQPIGTAAIYEQYF. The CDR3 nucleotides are TGTGCCAGCAGCCTACAACCAATCGGGACAGCTGCAATCTACGAGCAGTACTTC.

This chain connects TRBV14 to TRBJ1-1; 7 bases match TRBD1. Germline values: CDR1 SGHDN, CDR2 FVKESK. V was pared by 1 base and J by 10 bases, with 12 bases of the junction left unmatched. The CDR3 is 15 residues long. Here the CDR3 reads CASSQGGTENRPAFF. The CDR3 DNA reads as TGTGCCAGCAGCCAAGGGGGGACAGAAAACCGTCCAGCTTTCTTT.

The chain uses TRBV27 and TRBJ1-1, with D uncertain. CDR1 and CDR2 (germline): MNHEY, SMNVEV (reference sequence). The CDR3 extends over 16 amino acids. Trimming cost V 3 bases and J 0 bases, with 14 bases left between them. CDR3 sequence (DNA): TGTGCCAGCAGTTTTAGGGCAGGACTTATGAACACTGAAGCTTTCTTT. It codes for CASSFRAGLMNTEAFF.